Given below is one T cell receptor beta chain in context. Some clones are missing from TCRdb's copy, which holds only in-frame ones; the method was immunoSEQ multiplex PCR. The sample lists tens of thousands of clones, 88% occurring once. The data stem from a study of control samples from healthy donors and cancer patients. The CDR3 has 16 residues. The trim removed 6 bases at V and 4 bases at J, leaving 10 bases unmatched. Germline V CDR1 and CDR2: KGHSH, LQKENI. This receptor was taken from a woman in her seventies in good health. Material: blood. The J gene is TRBJ2-1, the V gene TRBV18, with TRBD2 matching 9 bases. The DNA of the CDR3 is TGTGCCAGCTCTGAAGGGCTAGCGGGATTATACAATGAGCAGTTCTTC. Its protein is CASSEGLAGLYNEQFF.